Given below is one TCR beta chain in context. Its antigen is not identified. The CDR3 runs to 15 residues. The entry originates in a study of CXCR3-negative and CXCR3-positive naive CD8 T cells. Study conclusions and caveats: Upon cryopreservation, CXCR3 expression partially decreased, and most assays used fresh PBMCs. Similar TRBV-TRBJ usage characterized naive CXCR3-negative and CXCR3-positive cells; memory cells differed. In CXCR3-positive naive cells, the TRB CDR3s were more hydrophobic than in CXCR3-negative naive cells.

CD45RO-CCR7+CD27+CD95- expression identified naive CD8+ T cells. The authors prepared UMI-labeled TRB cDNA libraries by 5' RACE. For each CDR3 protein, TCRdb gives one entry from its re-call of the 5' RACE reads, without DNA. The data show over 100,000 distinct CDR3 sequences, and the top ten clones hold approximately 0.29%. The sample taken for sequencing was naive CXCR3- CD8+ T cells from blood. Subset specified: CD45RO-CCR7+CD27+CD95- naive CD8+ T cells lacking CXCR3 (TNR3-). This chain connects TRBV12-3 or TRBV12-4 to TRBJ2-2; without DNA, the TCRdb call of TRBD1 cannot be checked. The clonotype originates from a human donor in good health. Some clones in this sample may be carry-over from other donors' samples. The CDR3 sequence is CASSPWTGSTGELFF.